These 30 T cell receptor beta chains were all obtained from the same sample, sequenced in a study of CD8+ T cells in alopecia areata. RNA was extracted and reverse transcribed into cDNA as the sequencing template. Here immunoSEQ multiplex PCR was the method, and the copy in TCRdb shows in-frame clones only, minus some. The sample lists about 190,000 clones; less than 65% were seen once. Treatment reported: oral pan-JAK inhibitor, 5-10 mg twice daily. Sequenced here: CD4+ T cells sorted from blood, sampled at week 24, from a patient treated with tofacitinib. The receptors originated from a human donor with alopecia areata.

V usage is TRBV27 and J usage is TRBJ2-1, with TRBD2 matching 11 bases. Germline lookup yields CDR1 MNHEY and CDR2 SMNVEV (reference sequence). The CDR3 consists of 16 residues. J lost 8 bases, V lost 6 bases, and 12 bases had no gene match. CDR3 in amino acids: CASRIGGTSGWYEQFF. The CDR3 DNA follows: TGTGCCAGCAGAATTGGAGGGACTAGCGGATGGTATGAGCAGTTCTTC.

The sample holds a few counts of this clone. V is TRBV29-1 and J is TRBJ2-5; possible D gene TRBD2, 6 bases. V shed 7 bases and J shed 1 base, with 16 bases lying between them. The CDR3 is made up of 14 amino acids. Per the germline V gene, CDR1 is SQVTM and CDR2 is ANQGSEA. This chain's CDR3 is CSARDSGSQETQYF. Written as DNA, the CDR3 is TGCAGCGCCCGGGACTCAGGTTCCCAAGAGACCCAGTACTTC. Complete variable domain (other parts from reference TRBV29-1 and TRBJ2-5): SAVISQKPSRDICQRGTSLTIQCQVDSQVTMMFWYRQQPGQSLTLIATANQGSEATYESGFVIDKFPISRPNLTFSTLTVSNMSPEDSSIYLCSARDSGSQETQYFGPGTRLLVL.

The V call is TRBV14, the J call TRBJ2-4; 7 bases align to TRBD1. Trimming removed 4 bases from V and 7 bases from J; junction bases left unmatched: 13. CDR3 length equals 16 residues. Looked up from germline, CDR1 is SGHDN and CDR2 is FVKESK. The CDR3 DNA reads TGTGCCAGCAGCCGAAGAAACAGGGGATTCGAGAACATTCAGTACTTC. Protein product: CASSRRNRGFENIQYF.

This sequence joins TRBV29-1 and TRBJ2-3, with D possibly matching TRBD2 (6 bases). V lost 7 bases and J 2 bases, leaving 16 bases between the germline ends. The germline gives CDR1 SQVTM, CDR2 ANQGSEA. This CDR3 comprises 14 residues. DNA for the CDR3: TGCAGCGGGTCGGCAGGAGGGGCCACAGATACGCAGTATTTT. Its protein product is CSGSAGGATDTQYF.

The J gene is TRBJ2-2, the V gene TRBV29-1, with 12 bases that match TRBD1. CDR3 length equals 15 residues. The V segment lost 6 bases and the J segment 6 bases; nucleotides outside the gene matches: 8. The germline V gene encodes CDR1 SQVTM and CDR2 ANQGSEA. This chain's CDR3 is CSVGQGALGAGELFF. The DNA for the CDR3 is TGCAGCGTGGGACAGGGGGCTCTAGGTGCCGGGGAGCTGTTTTTT.

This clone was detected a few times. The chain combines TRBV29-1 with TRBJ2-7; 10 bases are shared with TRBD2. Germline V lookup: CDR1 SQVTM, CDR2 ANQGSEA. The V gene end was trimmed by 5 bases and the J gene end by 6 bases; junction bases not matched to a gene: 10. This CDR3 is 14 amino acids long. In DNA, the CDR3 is TGCAGCGTTTCCCCTAGCGGGGGTGTGGGCGAGCAGTACTTC. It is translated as CSVSPSGGVGEQYF.

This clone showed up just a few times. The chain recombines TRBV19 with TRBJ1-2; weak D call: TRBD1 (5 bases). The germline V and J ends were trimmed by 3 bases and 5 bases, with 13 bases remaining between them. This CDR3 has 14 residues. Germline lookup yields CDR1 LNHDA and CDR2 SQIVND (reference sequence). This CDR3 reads CASSMRGGFYGYTF. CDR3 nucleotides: TGTGCCAGTAGTATGAGGGGCGGCTTTTATGGCTACACCTTC. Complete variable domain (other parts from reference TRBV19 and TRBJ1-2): DGGITQSPKYLFRKEGQNVTLSCEQNLNHDAMYWYRQDPGQGLRLIYYSQIVNDFQKGDIAEGYSVSREKKESFPLTVTSAQKNPTAFYLCASSMRGGFYGYTFGSGTRLTVV.

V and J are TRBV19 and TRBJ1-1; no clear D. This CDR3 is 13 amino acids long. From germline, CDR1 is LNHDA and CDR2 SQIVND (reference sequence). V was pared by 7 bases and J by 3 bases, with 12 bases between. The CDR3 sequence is CASTTNRDTEAFF. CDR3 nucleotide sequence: TGTGCCAGTACCACCAATCGGGACACTGAAGCTTTCTTT.

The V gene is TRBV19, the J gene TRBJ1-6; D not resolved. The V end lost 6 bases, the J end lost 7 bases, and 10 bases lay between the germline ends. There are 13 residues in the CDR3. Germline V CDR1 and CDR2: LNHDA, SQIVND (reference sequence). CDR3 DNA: TGTGCCAGTAGCGCAGAGGGAAATTCACCCCTCCACTTT. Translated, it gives CASSAEGNSPLHF.

The CDR3 spells CATRTGPNEKLFF. CDR3 sequence (DNA): TGTGCCACCAGGACAGGACCTAATGAAAAACTGTTTTTT. The rearrangement uses TRBV15 and TRBJ1-4; D may be TRBD1 (6 bases). The CDR3 covers 13 residues. The germline V gene encodes CDR1 LNHNV and CDR2 YYDKDF (reference sequence). V was trimmed by 6 bases and J by 3 bases, leaving 8 bases between them.

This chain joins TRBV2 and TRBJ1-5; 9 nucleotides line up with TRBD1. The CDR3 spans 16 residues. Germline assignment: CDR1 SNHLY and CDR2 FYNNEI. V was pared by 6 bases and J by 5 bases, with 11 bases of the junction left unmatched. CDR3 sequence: CASSPGGQGSYQPQHF. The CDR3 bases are TGTGCCAGCAGCCCAGGTGGACAGGGGTCGTATCAGCCCCAGCATTTT.

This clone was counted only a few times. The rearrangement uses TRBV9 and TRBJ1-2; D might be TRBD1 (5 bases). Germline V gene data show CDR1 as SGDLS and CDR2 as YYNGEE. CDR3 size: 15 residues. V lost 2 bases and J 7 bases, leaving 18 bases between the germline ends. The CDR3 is CASSVRPQVPGGYTF. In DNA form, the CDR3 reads TGTGCCAGCAGCGTTCGCCCACAGGTGCCGGGTGGCTACACCTTC.

Here the CDR3 DNA reads TGTGCCAGCAGTTTTAGCTGGCTAGCGGAATCCATTCAGTACTTC. This codes for CASSFSWLAESIQYF. The chain has TRBV27 and TRBJ2-4; 7 bases fit TRBD2. V trimming: 3 bases; J trimming: 9 bases; junction bases outside the gene matches: 11. The germline V gene has CDR1 MNHEY and CDR2 SMNVEV (reference sequence). This CDR3 has 15 residues.

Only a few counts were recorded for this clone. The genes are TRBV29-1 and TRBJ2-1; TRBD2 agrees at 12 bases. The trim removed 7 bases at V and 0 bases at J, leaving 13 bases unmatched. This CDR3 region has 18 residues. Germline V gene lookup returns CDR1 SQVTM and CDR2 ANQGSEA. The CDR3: CSGHPSGGANPSYNEQFF. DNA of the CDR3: TGCAGCGGCCACCCTAGCGGGGGGGCGAACCCCTCCTACAATGAGCAGTTCTTC.

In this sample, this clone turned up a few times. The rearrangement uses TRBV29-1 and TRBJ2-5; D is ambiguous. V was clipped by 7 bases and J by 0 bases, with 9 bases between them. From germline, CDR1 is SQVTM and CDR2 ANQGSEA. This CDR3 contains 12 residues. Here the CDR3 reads CSGARNQETQYF. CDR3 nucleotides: TGCAGCGGAGCACGAAACCAAGAGACCCAGTACTTC.

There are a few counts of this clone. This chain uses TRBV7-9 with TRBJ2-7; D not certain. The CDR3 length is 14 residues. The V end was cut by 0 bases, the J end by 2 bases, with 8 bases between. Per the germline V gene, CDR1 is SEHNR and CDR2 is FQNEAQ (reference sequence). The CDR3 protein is CASSLAGRTYEQYF. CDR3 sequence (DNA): TGTGCCAGCAGCTTAGCGGGCAGAACCTACGAGCAGTACTTC.

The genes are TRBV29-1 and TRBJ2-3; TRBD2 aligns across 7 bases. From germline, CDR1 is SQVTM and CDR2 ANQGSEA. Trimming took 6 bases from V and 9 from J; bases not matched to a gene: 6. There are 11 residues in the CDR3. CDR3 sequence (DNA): TGCAGCGTGGGGGATAGCGGGACGCAGTATTTT. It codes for CSVGDSGTQYF.

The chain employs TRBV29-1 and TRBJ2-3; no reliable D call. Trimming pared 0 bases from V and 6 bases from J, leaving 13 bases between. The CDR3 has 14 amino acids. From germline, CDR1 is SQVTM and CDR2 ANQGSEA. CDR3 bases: TGCAGCGTTGAAGATAGGGTAGCTTCGGATACGCAGTATTTT. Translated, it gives CSVEDRVASDTQYF.

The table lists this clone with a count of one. The CDR3 sequence is CASSISGGSNQPQHF. The CDR3 nucleotides read TGTGCCAGCAGTATTTCCGGGGGCAGCAATCAGCCCCAGCATTTT. The chain combines TRBV27 with TRBJ1-5; tentatively, D is TRBD1 (6 bases). Germline CDR1 and CDR2: MNHEY and SMNVEV (reference sequence). This CDR3 has 15 amino acids. Trimming removed 5 bases at V and 1 base at J, with 12 bases between.

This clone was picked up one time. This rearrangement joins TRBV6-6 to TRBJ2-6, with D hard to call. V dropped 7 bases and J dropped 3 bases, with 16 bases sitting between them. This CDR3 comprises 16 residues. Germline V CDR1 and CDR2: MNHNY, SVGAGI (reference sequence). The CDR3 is CASKHVPGLGANVLTF. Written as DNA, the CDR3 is TGTGCCAGCAAACACGTCCCAGGTCTTGGGGCCAACGTCCTGACTTTC.

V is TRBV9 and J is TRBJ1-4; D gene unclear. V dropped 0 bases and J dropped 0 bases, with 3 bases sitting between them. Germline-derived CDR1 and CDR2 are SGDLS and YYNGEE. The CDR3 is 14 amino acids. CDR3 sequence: CASSVDSTNEKLFF. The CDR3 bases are TGTGCCAGCAGCGTAGATTCAACTAATGAAAAACTGTTTTTT.

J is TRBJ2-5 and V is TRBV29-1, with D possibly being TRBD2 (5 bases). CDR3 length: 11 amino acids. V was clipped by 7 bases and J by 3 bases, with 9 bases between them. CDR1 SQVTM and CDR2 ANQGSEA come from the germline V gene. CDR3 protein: CSGGVEETQYF. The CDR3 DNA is TGCAGCGGGGGAGTCGAAGAGACCCAGTACTTC. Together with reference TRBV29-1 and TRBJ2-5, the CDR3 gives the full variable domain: SAVISQKPSRDICQRGTSLTIQCQVDSQVTMMFWYRQQPGQSLTLIATANQGSEATYESGFVIDKFPISRPNLTFSTLTVSNMSPEDSSIYLCSGGVEETQYFGPGTRLLVL.

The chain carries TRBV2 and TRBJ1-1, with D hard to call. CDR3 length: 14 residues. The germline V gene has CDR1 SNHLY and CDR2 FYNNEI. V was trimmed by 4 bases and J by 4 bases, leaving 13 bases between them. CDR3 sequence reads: CASSGSLTATEAFF. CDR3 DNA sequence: TGTGCCAGCAGTGGATCGCTCACAGCCACTGAAGCTTTCTTT.

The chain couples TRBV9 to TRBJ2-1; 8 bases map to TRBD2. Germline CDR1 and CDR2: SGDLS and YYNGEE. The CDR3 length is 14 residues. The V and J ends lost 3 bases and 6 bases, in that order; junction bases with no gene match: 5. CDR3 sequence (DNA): TGTGCCAGCAGCGGGGGACTAGAGATCAATGAGCAGTTCTTC. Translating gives CASSGGLEINEQFF.

The CDR3 DNA reads TGTGCCAGCAGCTTACACGGGACTGAAGAGACCCAGTACTTC. Translated: CASSLHGTEETQYF. J is TRBJ2-5 and V is TRBV7-3; possibly TRBD2 for D (6 bases). V dropped 2 bases and J dropped 3 bases, with 10 bases sitting between them. There are 14 residues in the CDR3. CDR1 and CDR2 from the germline V gene are SGHTA and FQGTGA.

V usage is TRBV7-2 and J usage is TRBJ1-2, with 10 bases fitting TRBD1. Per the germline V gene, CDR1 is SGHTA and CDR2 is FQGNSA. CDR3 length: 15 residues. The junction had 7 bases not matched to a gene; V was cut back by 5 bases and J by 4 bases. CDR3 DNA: TGTGCCAGCAGCCCCCGGACAGGGGGGGGCTATGGCTACACCTTC. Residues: CASSPRTGGGYGYTF.

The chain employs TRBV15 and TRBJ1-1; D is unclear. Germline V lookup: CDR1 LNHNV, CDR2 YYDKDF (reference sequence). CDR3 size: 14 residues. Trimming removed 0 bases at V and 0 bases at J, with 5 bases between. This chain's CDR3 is CATSRDVLNTEAFF. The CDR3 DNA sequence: TGTGCCACCAGCAGAGATGTCTTGAACACTGAAGCTTTCTTT.

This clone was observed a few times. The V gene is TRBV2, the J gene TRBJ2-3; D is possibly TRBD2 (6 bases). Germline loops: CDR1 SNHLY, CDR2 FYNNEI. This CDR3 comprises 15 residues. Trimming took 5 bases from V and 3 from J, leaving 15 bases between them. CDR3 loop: CASSLRSGETDTQYF. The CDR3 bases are TGTGCCAGCAGTCTCAGGTCGGGGGAAACAGATACGCAGTATTTT.

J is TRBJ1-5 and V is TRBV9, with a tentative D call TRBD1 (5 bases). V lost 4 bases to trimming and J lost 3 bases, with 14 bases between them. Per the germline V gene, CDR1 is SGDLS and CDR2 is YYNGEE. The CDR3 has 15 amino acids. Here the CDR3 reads CASSIAGHINQPQHF. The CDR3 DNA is TGTGCCAGCAGCATCGCAGGACACATCAATCAGCCCCAGCATTTT.

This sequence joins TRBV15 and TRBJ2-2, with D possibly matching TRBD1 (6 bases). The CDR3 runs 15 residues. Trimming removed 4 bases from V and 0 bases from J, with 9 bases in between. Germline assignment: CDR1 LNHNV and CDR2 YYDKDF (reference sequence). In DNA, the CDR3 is TGTGCCACCAGCAAAGGACAGACGAACACCGGGGAGCTGTTTTTT. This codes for CATSKGQTNTGELFF.